Shown below are 7 T cell receptor beta chains from a single sample sequenced in a study of shared clonotypes between healthy human individuals. Repertoires were generated with immunoSEQ multiplex PCR, while TCRdb's copy carries only in-frame clones and drops some. The sample has roughly 2.1 million clones; about 93% are singletons. Naive CD8 populations comprised CD45RO-negative cells positively selected for CCR7, excluding terminally differentiated effector memory CD45RA+ cells. Input material: naive CD8+ T cells from PBMCs. These TCRs come from a man aged 18 to 30 in good health. Some clones in this sample may be carry-over from other donors' samples.

J is TRBJ2-7 and V is TRBV5-8; D remains unclear. In germline, CDR1 is SGHTS, CDR2 YDEGEE. This CDR3 comprises 10 residues. The ends were cut back, 6 bases at V and 3 bases at J, with 4 bases in the middle. CDR3 loop: CASTNYEQYF. CDR3 coding DNA: TGTGCCAGCACAAACTACGAGCAGTACTTC.

The chain couples TRBV9 to TRBJ1-1; 10 bases map to TRBD1. Trimming at V came to 0 bases and at J to 2 bases, leaving 4 bases not matched to a gene. Germline-derived CDR1 and CDR2 are SGDLS and YYNGEE. CDR3 length: 16 amino acids. This CDR3 reads CASSVGTGGVNTEAFF. Written as DNA, the CDR3 is TGTGCCAGCAGCGTAGGGACAGGGGGAGTTAACACTGAAGCTTTCTTT.

The chain employs TRBV4-3 and TRBJ1-5; D is ambiguous. This CDR3 has 14 residues. CDR1 and CDR2 from the germline V gene are LGHNA and YSLEER. Trimming shortened V by 0 bases and J by 9 bases, and 12 bases separated the two germline ends. The CDR3 DNA reads as TGCGCCAGCAGCCAAGATTCGGTCACGGCGCCCCAGCATTTT. Its translation: CASSQDSVTAPQHF.

The chain joins TRBV27 to TRBJ2-3; 12 bases match TRBD2. The CDR3 spans 16 residues. Germline trimming cut 5 bases from V and 6 bases from J; bases unmatched to any gene: 9. CDR1 and CDR2 from the germline V gene are MNHEY and SMNVEV (reference sequence). CDR3 sequence: CASSPLRLAGVDTQYF. The CDR3, as DNA: TGTGCCAGCAGTCCACTAAGACTAGCGGGAGTGGATACGCAGTATTTT.

Notes on this clone: Other DNA sequences of this sample code for an identical CDR3. The chain links TRBV7-2 to TRBJ1-2; the match to TRBD1 covers 8 bases. Trimming at V came to 0 bases and at J to 4 bases, leaving 1 base not matched to a gene. CDR3 length: 14 amino acids. From germline, CDR1 is SGHTA and CDR2 FQGNSA. The CDR3 here is CASSLAGTGYGYTF. The DNA for the CDR3 is TGTGCCAGCAGCTTAGCCGGGACAGGCTATGGCTACACCTTC.

The rearrangement links TRBV7-9 to TRBJ2-3; TRBD2 aligns across 14 bases. The CDR3 covers 18 residues. J gave up 4 bases and V 6 bases, and 12 bases lay outside the gene matches. The germline gives CDR1 SEHNR, CDR2 FQNEAQ (reference sequence). As DNA, the CDR3 is TGTGCCAGCAGATTCCTCACCGGGACTAGCGGGAGAGCAGATACGCAGTATTTT. It encodes CASRFLTGTSGRADTQYF.

The chain links TRBV28 to TRBJ1-3; 7 bases fit TRBD1. Germline CDR1 and CDR2: MDHEN and SYDVKM. The CDR3 contains 17 residues. Trimming took 2 bases from V and 1 from J; bases not matched to a gene: 8. The CDR3 region has the DNA TGTGCCAGCAGTTTAAGGTGGGGGGACAGATCTGGAAACACCATATATTTT. Its translation: CASSLRWGDRSGNTIYF.